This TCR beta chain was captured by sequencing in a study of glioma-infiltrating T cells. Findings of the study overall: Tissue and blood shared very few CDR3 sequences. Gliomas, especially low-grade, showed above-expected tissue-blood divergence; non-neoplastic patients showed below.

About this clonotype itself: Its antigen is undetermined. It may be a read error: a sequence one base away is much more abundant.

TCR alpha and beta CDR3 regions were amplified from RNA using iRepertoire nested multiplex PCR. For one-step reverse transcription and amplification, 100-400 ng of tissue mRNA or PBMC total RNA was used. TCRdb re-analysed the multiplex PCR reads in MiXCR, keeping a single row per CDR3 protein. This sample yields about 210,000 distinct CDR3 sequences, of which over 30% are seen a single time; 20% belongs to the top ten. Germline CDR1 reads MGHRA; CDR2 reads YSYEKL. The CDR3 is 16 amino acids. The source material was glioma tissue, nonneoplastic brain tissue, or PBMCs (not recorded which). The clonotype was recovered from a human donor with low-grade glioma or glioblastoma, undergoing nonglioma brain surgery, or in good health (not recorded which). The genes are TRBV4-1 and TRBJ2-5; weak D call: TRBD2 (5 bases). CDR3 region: CTSSQDREGGQETQYF. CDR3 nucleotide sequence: TGCACCAGCAGCCAAGATCGGGAAGGAGGACAAGAGACCCAGTACTTC.